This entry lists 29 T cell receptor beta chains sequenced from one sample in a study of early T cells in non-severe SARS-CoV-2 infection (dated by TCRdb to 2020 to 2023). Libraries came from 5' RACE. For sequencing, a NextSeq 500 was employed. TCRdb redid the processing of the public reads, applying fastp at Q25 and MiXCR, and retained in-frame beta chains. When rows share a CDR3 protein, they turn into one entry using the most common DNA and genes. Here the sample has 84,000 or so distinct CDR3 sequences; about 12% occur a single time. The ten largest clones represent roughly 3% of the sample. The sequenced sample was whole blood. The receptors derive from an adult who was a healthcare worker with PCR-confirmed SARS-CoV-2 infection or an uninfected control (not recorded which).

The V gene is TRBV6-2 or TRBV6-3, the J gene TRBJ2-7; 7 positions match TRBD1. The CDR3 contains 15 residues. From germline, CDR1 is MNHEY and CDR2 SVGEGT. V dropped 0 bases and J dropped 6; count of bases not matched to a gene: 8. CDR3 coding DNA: TGTGCCAGCAGTTACTCGGGAAGGGGGCCGGGCGAGCAGTACTTC. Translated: CASSYSGRGPGEQYF.

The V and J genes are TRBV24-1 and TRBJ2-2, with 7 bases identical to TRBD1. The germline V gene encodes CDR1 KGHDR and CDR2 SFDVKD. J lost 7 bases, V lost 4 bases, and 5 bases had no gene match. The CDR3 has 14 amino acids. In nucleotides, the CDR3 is TGTGCCACCAGTGAAGACAGGGCCAACGGGGAGCTGTTTTTT. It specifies CATSEDRANGELFF.

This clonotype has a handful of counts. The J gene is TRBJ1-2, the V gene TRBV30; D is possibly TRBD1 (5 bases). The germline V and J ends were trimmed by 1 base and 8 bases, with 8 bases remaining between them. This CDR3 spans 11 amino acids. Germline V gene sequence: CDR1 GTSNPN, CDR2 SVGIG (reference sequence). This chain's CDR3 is CAWSGGDGYTF. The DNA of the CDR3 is TGTGCCTGGAGTGGAGGGGACGGCTACACCTTC. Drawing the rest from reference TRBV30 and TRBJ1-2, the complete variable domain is SQTIHQWPATLVQPVGSPLSLECTVEGTSNPNLYWYRQAAGRGLQLLFYSVGIGQISSEVPQNLSASRPQDRQFILSSKKLLLSDSGFYLCAWSGGDGYTFGSGTRLTVV.

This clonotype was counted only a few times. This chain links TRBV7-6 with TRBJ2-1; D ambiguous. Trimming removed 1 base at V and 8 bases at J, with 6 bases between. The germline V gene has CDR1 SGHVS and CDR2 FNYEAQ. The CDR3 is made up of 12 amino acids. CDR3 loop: CASSLGGDEQFF. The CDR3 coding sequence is TGTGCCAGCAGCTTAGGAGGAGATGAGCAGTTCTTC.

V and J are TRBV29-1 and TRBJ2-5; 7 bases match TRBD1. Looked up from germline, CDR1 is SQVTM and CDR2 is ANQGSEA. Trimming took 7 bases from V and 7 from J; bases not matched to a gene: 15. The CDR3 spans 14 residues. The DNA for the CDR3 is TGCAGCGCAGCAACAGGGGTTTCCCTCGGGACCCAGTACTTC. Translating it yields CSAATGVSLGTQYF.

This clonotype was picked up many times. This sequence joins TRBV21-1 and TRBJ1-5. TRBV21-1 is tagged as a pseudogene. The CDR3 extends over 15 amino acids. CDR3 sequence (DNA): TGTGCCAGCAGCGGCAGTCAGTATAGCAATCAGCCCCAGCATTTT. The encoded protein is CASSGSQYSNQPQHF.

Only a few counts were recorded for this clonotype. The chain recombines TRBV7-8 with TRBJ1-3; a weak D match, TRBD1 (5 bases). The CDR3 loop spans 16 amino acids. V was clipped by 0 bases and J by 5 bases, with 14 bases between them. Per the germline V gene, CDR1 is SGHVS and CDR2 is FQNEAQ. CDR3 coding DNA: TGTGCCAGCAGCTTAGCTGGCCCTAAGGGGAGAAACACCATATATTTT. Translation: CASSLAGPKGRNTIYF.

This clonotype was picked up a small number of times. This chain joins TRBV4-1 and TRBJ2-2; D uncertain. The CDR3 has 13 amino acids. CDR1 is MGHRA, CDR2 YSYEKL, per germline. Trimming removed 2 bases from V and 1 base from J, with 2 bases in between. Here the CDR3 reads CASSQLNTGELFF. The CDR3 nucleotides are TGCGCCAGCAGCCAACTGAACACCGGGGAGCTGTTTTTT.

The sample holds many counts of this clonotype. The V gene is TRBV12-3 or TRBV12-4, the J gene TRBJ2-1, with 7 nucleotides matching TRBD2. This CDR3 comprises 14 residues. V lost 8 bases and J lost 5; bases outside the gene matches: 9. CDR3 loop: CASERGGGNNEQFF. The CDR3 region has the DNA TGTGCCAGCGAGCGGGGAGGCGGGAACAATGAGCAGTTCTTC.

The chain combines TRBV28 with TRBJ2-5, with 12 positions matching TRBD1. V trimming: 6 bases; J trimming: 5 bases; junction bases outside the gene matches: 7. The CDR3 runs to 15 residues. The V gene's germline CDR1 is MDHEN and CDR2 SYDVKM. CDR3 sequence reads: CASRVRDRGRETQYF. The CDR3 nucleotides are TGTGCCAGCAGAGTCCGGGACAGGGGGCGTGAGACCCAGTACTTC.

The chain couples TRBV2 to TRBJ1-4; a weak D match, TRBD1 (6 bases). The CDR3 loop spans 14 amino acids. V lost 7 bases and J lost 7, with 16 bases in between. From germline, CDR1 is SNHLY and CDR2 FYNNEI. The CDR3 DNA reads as TGTGCCAGCATGGGGGCGCCGGGGAGTGAAAAACTGTTTTTT. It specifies CASMGAPGSEKLFF. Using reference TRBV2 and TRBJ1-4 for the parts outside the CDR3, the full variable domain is EPEVTQTPSHQVTQMGQEVILRCVPISNHLYFYWYRQILGQKVEFLVSFYNNEISEKSEIFDDQFSVERPDGSNFTLKIRSTKLEDSAMYFCASMGAPGSEKLFFGSGTQLSVL.

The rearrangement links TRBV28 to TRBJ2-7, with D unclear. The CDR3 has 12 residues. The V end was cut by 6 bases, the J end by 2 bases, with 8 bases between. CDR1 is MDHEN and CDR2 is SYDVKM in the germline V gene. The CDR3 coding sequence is TGTGCCAGCAGGGGCGGCCCCTACGAGCAGTACTTC. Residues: CASRGGPYEQYF.

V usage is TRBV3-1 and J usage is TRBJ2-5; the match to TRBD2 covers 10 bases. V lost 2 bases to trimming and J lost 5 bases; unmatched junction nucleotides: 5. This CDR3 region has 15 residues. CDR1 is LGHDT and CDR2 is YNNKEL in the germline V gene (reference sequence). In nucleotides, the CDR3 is TGTGCCAGCAGCCAAAGGTCAGCGGGGGGGGAGACCCAGTACTTC. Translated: CASSQRSAGGETQYF.

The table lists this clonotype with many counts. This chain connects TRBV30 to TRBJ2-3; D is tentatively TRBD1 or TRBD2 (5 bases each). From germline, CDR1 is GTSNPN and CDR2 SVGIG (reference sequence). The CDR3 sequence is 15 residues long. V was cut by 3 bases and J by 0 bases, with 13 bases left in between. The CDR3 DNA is TGTGCCTGGAGAGCCGGGACGGTCAGCACAGATACGCAGTATTTT. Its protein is CAWRAGTVSTDTQYF.

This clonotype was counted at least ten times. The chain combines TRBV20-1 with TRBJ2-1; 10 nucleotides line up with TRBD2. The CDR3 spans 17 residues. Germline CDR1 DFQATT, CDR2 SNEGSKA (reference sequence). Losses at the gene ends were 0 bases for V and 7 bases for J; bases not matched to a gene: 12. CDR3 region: CSARDSSGRAGTNEQFF. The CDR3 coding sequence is TGCAGTGCTAGAGATAGCAGCGGGAGGGCCGGTACGAATGAGCAGTTCTTC.

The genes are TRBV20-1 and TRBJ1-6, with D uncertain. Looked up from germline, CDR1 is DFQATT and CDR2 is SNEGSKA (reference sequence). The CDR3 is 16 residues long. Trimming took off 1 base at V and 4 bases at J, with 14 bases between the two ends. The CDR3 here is CSARAVQEGYNSPLHF. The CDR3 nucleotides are TGCAGTGCTAGAGCTGTGCAGGAAGGATATAATTCACCCCTCCACTTT.

This CDR3 is CASSPRGTKEAFF. DNA of the CDR3: TGTGCCAGCTCACCAAGGGGGACCAAGGAAGCTTTCTTT. The V call is TRBV18, the J call TRBJ1-1; the D gene is possibly TRBD1 (6 bases). The germline CDR1 and CDR2 sequences are KGHSH and LQKENI. The length of the CDR3 is 13 residues. V lost 2 bases and J 8 bases, leaving 12 bases between the germline ends.

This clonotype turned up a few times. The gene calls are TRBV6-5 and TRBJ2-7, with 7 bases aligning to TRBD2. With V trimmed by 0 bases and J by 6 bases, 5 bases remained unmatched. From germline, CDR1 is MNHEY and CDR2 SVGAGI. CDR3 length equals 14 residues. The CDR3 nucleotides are TGTGCCAGCAGTTACTCGGGAGGGCCCGGCGAGCAGTACTTC. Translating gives CASSYSGGPGEQYF.

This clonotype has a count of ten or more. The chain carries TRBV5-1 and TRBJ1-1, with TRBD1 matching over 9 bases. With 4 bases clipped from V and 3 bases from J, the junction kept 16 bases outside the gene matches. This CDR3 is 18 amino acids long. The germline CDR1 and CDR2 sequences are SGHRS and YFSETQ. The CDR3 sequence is CASSPPGRTGTGYTEAFF. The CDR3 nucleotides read TGCGCCAGCAGCCCCCCCGGCCGAACCGGGACAGGGTACACTGAAGCTTTCTTT.

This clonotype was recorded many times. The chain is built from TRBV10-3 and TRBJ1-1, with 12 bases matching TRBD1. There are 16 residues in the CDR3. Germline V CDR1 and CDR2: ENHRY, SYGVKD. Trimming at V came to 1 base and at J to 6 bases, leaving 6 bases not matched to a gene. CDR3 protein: CAISEWDRGPGAEAFF. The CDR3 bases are TGTGCCATCAGTGAGTGGGACAGGGGGCCTGGGGCTGAAGCTTTCTTT.

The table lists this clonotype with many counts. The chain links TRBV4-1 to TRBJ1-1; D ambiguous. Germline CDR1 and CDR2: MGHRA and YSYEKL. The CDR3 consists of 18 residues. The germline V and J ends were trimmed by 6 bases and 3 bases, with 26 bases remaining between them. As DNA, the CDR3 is TGCGCCAGCAGTCAGACAACTCCCGGAGGATTTTTGGACACTGAAGCTTTCTTT. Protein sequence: CASSQTTPGGFLDTEAFF.

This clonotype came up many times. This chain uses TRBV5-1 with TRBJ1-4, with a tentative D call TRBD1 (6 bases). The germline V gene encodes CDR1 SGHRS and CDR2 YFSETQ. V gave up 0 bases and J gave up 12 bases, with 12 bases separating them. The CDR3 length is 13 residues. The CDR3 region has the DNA TGCGCCAGCAGCTTGGACAGGGTGAAGGAACTGTTTTTT. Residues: CASSLDRVKELFF.

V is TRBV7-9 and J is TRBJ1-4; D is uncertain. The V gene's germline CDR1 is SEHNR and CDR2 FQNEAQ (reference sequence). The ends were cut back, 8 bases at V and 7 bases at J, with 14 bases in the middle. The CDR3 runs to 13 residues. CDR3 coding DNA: TGTGCCAGCCGGGCCCCGGTCGGTGAAAAACTGTTTTTT. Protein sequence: CASRAPVGEKLFF.

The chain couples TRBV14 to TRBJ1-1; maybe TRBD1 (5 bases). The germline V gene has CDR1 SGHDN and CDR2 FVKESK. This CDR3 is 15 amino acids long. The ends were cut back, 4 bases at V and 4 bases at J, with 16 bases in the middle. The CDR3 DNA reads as TGTGCCAGCAGCCCCCGCAGGGCGACAGCCACTGAAGCTTTCTTT. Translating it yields CASSPRRATATEAFF.

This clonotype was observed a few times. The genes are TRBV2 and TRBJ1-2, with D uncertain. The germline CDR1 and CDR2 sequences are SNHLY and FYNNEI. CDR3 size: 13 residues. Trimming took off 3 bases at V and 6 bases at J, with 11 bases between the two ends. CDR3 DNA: TGTGCCAGCAGTGACCCGGGAGGGCATGGCTACACCTTC. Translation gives CASSDPGGHGYTF.

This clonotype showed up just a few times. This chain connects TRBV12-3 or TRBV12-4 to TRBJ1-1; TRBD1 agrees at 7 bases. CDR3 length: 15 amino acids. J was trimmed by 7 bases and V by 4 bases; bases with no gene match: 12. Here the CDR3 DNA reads TGTGCCAGCAGTTCCCCTATAGGGGGCTTTGGTGAAGCTTTCTTT. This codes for CASSSPIGGFGEAFF.

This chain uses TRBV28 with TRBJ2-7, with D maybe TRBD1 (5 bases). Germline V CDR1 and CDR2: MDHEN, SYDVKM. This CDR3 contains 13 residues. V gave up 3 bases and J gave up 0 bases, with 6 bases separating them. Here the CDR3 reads CASSLTVSYEQYF. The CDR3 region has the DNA TGTGCCAGCAGTTTGACAGTCTCCTACGAGCAGTACTTC.

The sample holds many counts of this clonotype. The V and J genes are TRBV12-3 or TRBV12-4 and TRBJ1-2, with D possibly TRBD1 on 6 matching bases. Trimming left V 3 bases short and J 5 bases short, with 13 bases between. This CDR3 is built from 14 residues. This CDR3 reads CASSFVQGRYGYTF. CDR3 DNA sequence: TGTGCCAGCAGTTTCGTACAGGGACGGTATGGCTACACCTTC.

As DNA, the CDR3 is TGTGCCACTAACCCGGGGGGGACACTTTCCTACGAGCAGTACTTC. This gives the protein CATNPGGTLSYEQYF. This rearrangement joins TRBV27 to TRBJ2-7, with 8 bases lining up with TRBD2. Germline lookup yields CDR1 MNHEY and CDR2 SMNVEV (reference sequence). The junction had 12 bases not matched to a gene; V was cut back by 10 bases and J by 1 base. CDR3 length equals 15 residues.